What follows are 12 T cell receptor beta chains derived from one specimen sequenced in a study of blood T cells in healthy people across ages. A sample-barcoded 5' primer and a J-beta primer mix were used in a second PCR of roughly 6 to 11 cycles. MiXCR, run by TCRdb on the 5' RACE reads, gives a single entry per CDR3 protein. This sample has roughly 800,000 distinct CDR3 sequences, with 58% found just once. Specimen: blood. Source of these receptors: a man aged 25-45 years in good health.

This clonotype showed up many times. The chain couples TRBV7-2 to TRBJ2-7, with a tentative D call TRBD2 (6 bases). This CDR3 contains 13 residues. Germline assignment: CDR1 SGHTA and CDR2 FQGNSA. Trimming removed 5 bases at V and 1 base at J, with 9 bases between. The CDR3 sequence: CASSAGLSYEQYF. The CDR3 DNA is TGTGCCAGCAGCGCCGGACTATCCTACGAGCAGTACTTC.

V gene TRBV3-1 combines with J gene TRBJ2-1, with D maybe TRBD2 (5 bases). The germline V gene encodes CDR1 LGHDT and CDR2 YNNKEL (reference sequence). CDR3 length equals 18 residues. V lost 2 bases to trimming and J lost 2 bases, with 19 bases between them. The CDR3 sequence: CASSQLEIPRETYNEQFF. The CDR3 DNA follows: TGTGCCAGCAGCCAACTGGAGATACCCCGGGAAACCTACAATGAGCAGTTCTTC.

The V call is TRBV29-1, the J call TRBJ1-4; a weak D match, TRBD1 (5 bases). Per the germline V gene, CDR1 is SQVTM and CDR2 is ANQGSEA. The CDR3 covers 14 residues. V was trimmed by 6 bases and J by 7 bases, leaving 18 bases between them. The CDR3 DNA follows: TGCAGCGTGGAGACAGCCTCGCTGGGTGAAAAACTGTTTTTT. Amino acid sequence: CSVETASLGEKLFF.

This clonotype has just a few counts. The CDR3 region is CASSLFIGGRQETQYF. The DNA for the CDR3 is TGTGCCAGCAGCTTGTTTATCGGGGGTCGGCAAGAGACCCAGTACTTC. The chain couples TRBV5-8 to TRBJ2-5, with a possible D match to TRBD2 (6 bases). Germline assignment: CDR1 SGHTS and CDR2 YDEGEE. The CDR3 consists of 16 residues. Trimming removed 1 base from V and 2 bases from J, with 15 bases in between.

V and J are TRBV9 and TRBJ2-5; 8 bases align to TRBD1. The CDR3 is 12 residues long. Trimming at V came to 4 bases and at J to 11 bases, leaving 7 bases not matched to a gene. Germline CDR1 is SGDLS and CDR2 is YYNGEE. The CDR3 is CASSTGGFEQYF. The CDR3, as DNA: TGTGCCAGCAGCACAGGGGGATTTGAGCAGTACTTC.

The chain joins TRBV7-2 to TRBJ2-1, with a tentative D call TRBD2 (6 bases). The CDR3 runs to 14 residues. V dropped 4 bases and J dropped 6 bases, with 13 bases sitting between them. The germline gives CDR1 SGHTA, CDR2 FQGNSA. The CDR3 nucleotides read TGTGCCAGCAGCTCCGGGACTGGGATCAATGAGCAGTTCTTC. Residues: CASSSGTGINEQFF.

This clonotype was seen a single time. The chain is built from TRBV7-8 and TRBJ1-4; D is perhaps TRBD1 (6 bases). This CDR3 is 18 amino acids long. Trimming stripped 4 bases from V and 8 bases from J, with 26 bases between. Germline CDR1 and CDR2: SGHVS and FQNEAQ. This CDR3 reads CASSSRPTVTGLGEKLFF. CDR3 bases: TGTGCCAGCAGCTCTAGGCCCACCGTAACAGGGCTTGGAGAAAAACTGTTTTTT.

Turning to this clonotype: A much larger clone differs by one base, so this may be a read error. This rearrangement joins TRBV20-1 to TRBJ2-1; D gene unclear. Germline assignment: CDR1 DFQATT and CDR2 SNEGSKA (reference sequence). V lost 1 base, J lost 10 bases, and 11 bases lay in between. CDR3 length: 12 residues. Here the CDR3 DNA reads TGCAGTGCTAGAGGGGGTGGGAAGGAGCAGTTCTTC. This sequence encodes CSARGGGKEQFF.

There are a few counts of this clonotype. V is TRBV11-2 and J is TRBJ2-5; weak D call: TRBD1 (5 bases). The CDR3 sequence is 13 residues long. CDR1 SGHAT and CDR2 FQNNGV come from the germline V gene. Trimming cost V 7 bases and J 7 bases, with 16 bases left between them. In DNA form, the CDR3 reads TGTGCCAGCACAAGAAGACAGCAGGGGACCCAGTACTTC. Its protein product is CASTRRQQGTQYF.

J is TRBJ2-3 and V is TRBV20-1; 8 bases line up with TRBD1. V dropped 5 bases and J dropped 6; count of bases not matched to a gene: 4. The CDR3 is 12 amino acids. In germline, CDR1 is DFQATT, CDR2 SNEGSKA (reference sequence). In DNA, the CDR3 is TGCAGTGCTGGACAGGGATCGGATACGCAGTATTTT. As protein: CSAGQGSDTQYF.

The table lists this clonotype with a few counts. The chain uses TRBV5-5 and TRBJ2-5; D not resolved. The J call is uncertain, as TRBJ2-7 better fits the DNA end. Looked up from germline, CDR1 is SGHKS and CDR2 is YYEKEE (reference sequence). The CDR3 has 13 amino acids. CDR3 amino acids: CASSPDNTYEQYF. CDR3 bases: TGTGCCAGCAGCCCCGACAACACCTACGAGCAGTACTTC.

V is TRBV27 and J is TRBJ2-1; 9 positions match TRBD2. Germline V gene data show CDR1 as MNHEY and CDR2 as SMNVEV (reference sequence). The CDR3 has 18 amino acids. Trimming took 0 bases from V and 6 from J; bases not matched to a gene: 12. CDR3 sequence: CASSLSILSSGRPNEQFF. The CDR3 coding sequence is TGTGCCAGCAGTTTATCGATATTGAGTAGCGGGAGACCCAATGAGCAGTTCTTC.